This entry lists 21 T cell receptor beta chains sequenced from one sample in a study of identical twins (dated by TCRdb to 2015 to 2016). The library came from 5' RACE. Sequencing was performed on an Illumina HiSeq 2000. TCRdb reworked the public reads: Q25 trimming with fastp, MiXCR clone assembly, productive beta chains retained. Rows with a matching CDR3 protein are joined into one entry that keeps the most common DNA and genes. The sample table shows some 600,000 distinct CDR3 sequences, and under 8.5% are seen once. The ten largest clones capture 1.6% of the sample. The sample was also linked to a second study, of yellow fever vaccine responses in identical twins.

Specimen: PBMCs. The receptors here all came from a woman aged 18-29 years in good health.

This clonotype was observed at least ten times. This rearrangement joins TRBV12-3 or TRBV12-4 to TRBJ1-2; D ambiguous. The CDR3 is 13 residues long. Deletions cut 6 bases from V and 0 bases from J, with 8 bases between. The DNA for the CDR3 is TGTGCCAGCAGCCAAATCTCTAACTATGGCTACACCTTC. It translates to CASSQISNYGYTF.

The rearrangement joins TRBV20-1 to TRBJ2-3; D uncertain. Trimming took off 4 bases at V and 6 bases at J, with 5 bases between the two ends. There are 10 residues in the CDR3. From germline, CDR1 is DFQATT and CDR2 SNEGSKA (reference sequence). The CDR3 DNA reads as TGCAGTGCTACTGAGGATACGCAGTATTTT. It is translated as CSATEDTQYF.

This chain connects TRBV19 to TRBJ1-1; D ambiguous. This CDR3 has 14 residues. The V gene lost 1 base and the J gene lost 2 bases, with 8 bases spanning the gap. The germline V gene encodes CDR1 LNHDA and CDR2 SQIVND (reference sequence). CDR3 loop: CASSIAAGNTEAFF. The CDR3 nucleotides are TGTGCCAGTAGTATAGCCGCGGGTAACACTGAAGCTTTCTTT.

The chain links TRBV19 to TRBJ2-6; tentatively, D is TRBD1 (6 bases). V lost 8 bases and J lost 0, with 14 bases in between. The CDR3 is 16 residues long. Germline V gene data show CDR1 as LNHDA and CDR2 as SQIVND (reference sequence). CDR3 region: CASQTGPYSGANVLTF. The DNA of the CDR3 is TGTGCCAGTCAGACAGGTCCCTACTCTGGGGCCAACGTCCTGACTTTC.

This clonotype was counted many times. The rearrangement uses TRBV27 and TRBJ2-2; 8 bases are shared with TRBD2. Germline V gene sequence: CDR1 MNHEY, CDR2 SMNVEV (reference sequence). V lost 5 bases, J lost 4 bases, and 6 bases stayed unmatched. The CDR3 extends over 15 amino acids. CDR3 nucleotide sequence: TGTGCCAGCAGTCCCACCGGGGGGGGCACCGGGGAGCTGTTTTTT. Its translation: CASSPTGGGTGELFF.

This clonotype has ten or more counts. The chain has TRBV10-3 and TRBJ1-1; D ambiguous. Trimming pared 0 bases from V and 1 base from J, leaving 9 bases between. Germline V gene lookup returns CDR1 ENHRY and CDR2 SYGVKD. The CDR3 contains 15 residues. CDR3 sequence: CAISESRFANTEAFF. CDR3 coding DNA: TGTGCCATCAGTGAGTCCCGGTTCGCGAACACTGAAGCTTTCTTT.

The V gene is TRBV2, the J gene TRBJ2-5, with 9 bases identical to TRBD2. From germline, CDR1 is SNHLY and CDR2 FYNNEI. The CDR3 totals 16 residues. With V trimmed by 6 bases and J by 1 base, 9 bases remained unmatched. CDR3 DNA sequence: TGTGCCAGCAGCGAAACGACTAGCGGCATCCAAGAGACCCAGTACTTC. This encodes CASSETTSGIQETQYF.

V and J are TRBV2 and TRBJ2-7, with 11 bases identical to TRBD1. The germline CDR1 and CDR2 sequences are SNHLY and FYNNEI. There are 15 residues in the CDR3. V was clipped by 6 bases and J by 1 base; unmatched bases: 5. The CDR3 is CASRPGTGGSYEQYF. The DNA of the CDR3 is TGTGCCAGCAGGCCCGGGACAGGGGGGTCCTACGAGCAGTACTTC.

This clonotype was seen many times. The genes are TRBV6-1 and TRBJ1-1; 7 bases align to TRBD1. The CDR3 is 13 residues long. Germline V gene lookup returns CDR1 MNHNS and CDR2 SASEGT. Trimming at V came to 6 bases and at J to 0 bases, leaving 1 base not matched to a gene. DNA of the CDR3: TGTGCCAGCAGGGGACAGATGAACACTGAAGCTTTCTTT. It translates to CASRGQMNTEAFF.

In its sample, this clonotype was seen a few times. The J gene is TRBJ2-5, the V gene TRBV2; the D is unclear. CDR3 length: 13 amino acids. Per germline, CDR1 SNHLY and CDR2 FYNNEI. V lost 4 bases and J lost 0, with 6 bases in between. CDR3 in amino acids: CASSARDQETQYF. The CDR3 DNA reads as TGTGCCAGCAGTGCTCGGGACCAAGAGACCCAGTACTTC.

V usage is TRBV7-8 and J usage is TRBJ2-6; D not resolved. Trimming took 5 bases from V and 4 from J, leaving 12 bases between them. CDR3 length: 15 amino acids. CDR1 is SGHVS, CDR2 FQNEAQ, per germline. The CDR3 nucleotides are TGTGCCAGCAGCCTAACTACCGGGGGGGCCAACGTCCTGACTTTC. Encoded protein: CASSLTTGGANVLTF.

The gene calls are TRBV21-1 and TRBJ2-1. TRBV21-1 is listed as a pseudogene. The CDR3 totals 16 residues. CDR3 bases: TGTGCCAGCAGTTGTCGGAGCGGGAGGGCCAACAATGAGCAGTTCTTC. Its protein product is CASSCRSGRANNEQFF.

In this sample, this clonotype turned up many times. The chain links TRBV12-3 or TRBV12-4 to TRBJ2-7; 7 bases line up with TRBD2. Losses at the gene ends were 5 bases for V and 3 bases for J; bases not matched to a gene: 13. This CDR3 is built from 16 residues. Here the CDR3 DNA reads TGTGCCAGCAGTCCCCTTCTGGGAGGGAAAGACTACGAGCAGTACTTC. Translation gives CASSPLLGGKDYEQYF.

Regarding this clonotype: A much larger clone is a single base away; this may be a read error. The rearrangement joins TRBV12-3 or TRBV12-4 to TRBJ2-7; 7 bases agree with TRBD1. The CDR3 covers 17 residues. The CDR3 coding sequence is TGTGCCATCAGTTTAACTCCTTCATCGACAGGGCAAACCAAGCAGTACTTC. Residues: CAISLTPSSTGQTKQYF.

Ten or more counts support this clonotype. The rearrangement joins TRBV6-2 or TRBV6-3 to TRBJ2-3; 7 bases fit TRBD2. The V segment lost 6 bases and the J segment 0 bases; nucleotides outside the gene matches: 9. Germline CDR1 and CDR2: MNHEY and SVGEGT. The CDR3 has 16 residues. The CDR3 sequence: CASSDTSAPSTDTQYF. In DNA, the CDR3 is TGTGCCAGCAGCGATACTAGCGCCCCTAGCACAGATACGCAGTATTTT.

The V call is TRBV20-1, the J call TRBJ2-5; D is uncertain. The germline V gene encodes CDR1 DFQATT and CDR2 SNEGSKA (reference sequence). This CDR3 is 12 amino acids long. Trimming took 2 bases from V and 5 from J, leaving 9 bases between them. CDR3 in DNA: TGCAGTGCTAGATTGGTGGGGGAGACCCAGTACTTC. It encodes CSARLVGETQYF.

This clonotype was seen more than once but under ten times. The CDR3 sequence: CASSFFVGRGMNTEAFF. CDR3 in DNA: TGTGCCAGCAGTTTTTTCGTTGGGCGGGGCATGAACACTGAAGCTTTCTTT. The genes are TRBV6-5 and TRBJ1-1, with D possibly being TRBD1 (5 bases). This CDR3 contains 17 residues. V was shortened by 4 bases and J by 0 bases, with 18 bases between the two germline ends. Germline V gene data show CDR1 as MNHEY and CDR2 as SVGAGI.

This rearrangement joins TRBV15 to TRBJ2-7, with D maybe TRBD2 (5 bases). V was pared by 1 base and J by 3 bases, with 13 bases between. Germline V gene sequence: CDR1 LNHNV, CDR2 YYDKDF (reference sequence). This CDR3 has 15 residues. CDR3 protein: CATSRGASSGYEQYV. CDR3 DNA sequence: TGTGCCACCAGCAGAGGTGCCTCGAGCGGCTACGAGCAGTACGTC.

Comments on this clonotype: Sequence at one end of the junction differs from germline and may be a read error. The chain links TRBV7-8 to TRBJ2-6; D is ambiguous. The CDR3 runs to 18 residues. Germline loops: CDR1 SGHVS, CDR2 FQNEAQ. The CDR3 loop is CASSLAAPLSSRANVLTF. CDR3 coding DNA: TGTGCCAGCAGCTTAGCGGCTCCTCTTTCCTCTCGGGCCAACGTCCTGACTTTC.

The rearrangement uses TRBV5-1 and TRBJ2-5; 10 positions agree with TRBD1. With V trimmed by 4 bases and J by 5 bases, 5 bases remained unmatched. Germline V CDR1 and CDR2: SGHRS, YFSETQ. The CDR3 extends over 14 amino acids. The CDR3, as DNA: TGCGCCAGCAGCAGGACAGGGGGACGGGAGACCCAGTACTTC. Its translation: CASSRTGGRETQYF.

This clonotype was observed a handful of times. This rearrangement joins TRBV10-3 to TRBJ1-1, with D perhaps TRBD1 (5 bases). V was clipped by 7 bases and J by 3 bases, with 12 bases between them. CDR1 and CDR2 (germline): ENHRY, SYGVKD. CDR3 size: 13 residues. CDR3 residues: CAITLGRYTEAFF. CDR3 coding DNA: TGTGCCATCACTTTGGGACGTTACACTGAAGCTTTCTTT.